Below, 14 T cell receptor beta chains from the same sample are listed, as sequenced in a study of T cell responses to AZD1222 COVID-19 vaccine. Sequencing used immunoSEQ multiplex PCR; TCRdb keeps in-frame clones, though not all of them. Of roughly 150,000 clones listed, less than 95% are singletons. The source material was peripheral blood, sampled on day 0 of AZD1222 vaccination. The receptors were gathered from an adult in good health.

This rearrangement joins TRBV28 to TRBJ2-7, with 9 bases that match TRBD1. CDR1 is MDHEN, CDR2 SYDVKM, per germline. The CDR3 spans 14 residues. The junction had 8 bases not matched to a gene; V was cut back by 4 bases and J by 7 bases. CDR3 bases: TGTGCCAGCAGTTCGTACAGGGGGCGCTGGGAGCAGTACTTC. Protein product: CASSSYRGRWEQYF. Combining the CDR3 with reference TRBV28 and TRBJ2-7 gives the whole variable domain DVKVTQSSRYLVKRTGEKVFLECVQDMDHENMFWYRQDPGLGLRLIYFSYDVKMKEKGDIPEGYSVSREKKERFSLILESASTNQTSMYLCASSSYRGRWEQYFGPGTRLTVT.

Comments on this clone: Other DNA sequences in the same sample also yield this CDR3. This chain joins TRBV7-9 and TRBJ1-4, with no clear D. CDR3 size: 14 residues. V gave up 0 bases and J gave up 5 bases, with 7 bases separating them. Germline V gene data show CDR1 as SEHNR and CDR2 as FQNEAQ (reference sequence). For the CDR3, the DNA is TGTGCCAGCAGCTTAGCGGGCGGGAATGAAAAACTGTTTTTT. Translated: CASSLAGGNEKLFF.

The J gene is TRBJ2-7, the V gene TRBV11-1; no clear D. The CDR3 sequence is 13 residues long. Germline V CDR1 and CDR2: SGHAT, FQDESV (reference sequence). Trimming shortened V by 5 bases and J by 3 bases, and 11 bases separated the two germline ends. CDR3 DNA sequence: TGTGCCAGCAGCCCGGGTGGAGACTACGAGCAGTACTTC. This gives the protein CASSPGGDYEQYF. The full variable domain, in which reference TRBV11-1 and TRBJ2-7 provide the parts outside the CDR3, is EAEVAQSPRYKITEKSQAVAFWCDPISGHATLYWYRQILGQGPELLVQFQDESVVDDSQLPKDRFSAERLKGVDSTLKIQPAELGDSAMYLCASSPGGDYEQYFGPGTRLTVT.

The chain uses TRBV4-1 and TRBJ1-1; no firm D call. Trimming left V 1 base short and J 3 bases short, with 6 bases between. Germline loops: CDR1 MGHRA, CDR2 YSYEKL. The CDR3 consists of 13 residues. Written as DNA, the CDR3 is TGCGCCAGCAGCCAAGTTGGGTACACTGAAGCTTTCTTT. It is translated as CASSQVGYTEAFF.

J is TRBJ2-3 and V is TRBV3-1 (or the pseudogene TRBV3-2); 8 positions match TRBD1. The CDR3 contains 15 residues. Germline-derived CDR1 and CDR2 are LGHDT and YNNKEL (reference sequence). Trimming at V came to 4 bases and at J to 0 bases, leaving 3 bases not matched to a gene. The CDR3 region is CASSPTGASTDTQYF. The CDR3 bases are TGTGCCAGCAGCCCGACAGGGGCCAGCACAGATACGCAGTATTTT.

This chain connects TRBV20-1 to TRBJ1-2, with D perhaps TRBD1 (5 bases). The CDR3 spans 11 residues. Trimming removed 6 bases from V and 4 bases from J, with 9 bases in between. The germline V gene encodes CDR1 DFQATT and CDR2 SNEGSKA (reference sequence). CDR3 coding DNA: TGCAGTGCGGGGACTTTCTATGGCTACACCTTC. Residues: CSAGTFYGYTF.

CDR3 region: CASSQTGQGSSGANVLTF. The CDR3 nucleotides read TGTGCCAGCAGCCAAACGGGACAGGGAAGCTCTGGGGCCAACGTCCTGACTTTC. This sequence joins TRBV4-2 and TRBJ2-6, with 9 positions matching TRBD1. In germline, CDR1 is LGHNA, CDR2 YNFKEQ. This CDR3 region has 18 residues. J gave up 0 bases and V 2 bases, and 5 bases lay outside the gene matches.

This chain connects TRBV5-1 to TRBJ2-2; 8 bases map to TRBD2. CDR1 SGHRS and CDR2 YFSETQ come from the germline V gene. The CDR3 extends over 17 amino acids. After removal of 0 bases from V and 2 bases from J, the junction contained 6 bases not matched to a gene. The CDR3 bases are TGCGCCAGCAGCTTGGGGAGCGGGAGATCCAACACCGGGGAGCTGTTTTTT. Translated: CASSLGSGRSNTGELFF.

This clone was recorded once. The gene calls are TRBV21-1 and TRBJ2-3; TRBD2 reflects the table's D call only, with no check against the DNA. TRBV21-1 is listed as a pseudogene. This CDR3 region has 11 residues. The CDR3 protein is CASKETDTQYF. The CDR3 DNA is TGTGCCAGCAAAGAGACAGATACGCAGTATTTT.

V and J are TRBV24-1 and TRBJ1-5, with TRBD1 identical over 7 bases. Germline V gives CDR1 KGHDR, CDR2 SFDVKD. The CDR3 runs 16 residues. Losses at the gene ends were 4 bases for V and 1 base for J; bases not matched to a gene: 6. CDR3 residues: CATSDRGQESNQPQHF. As DNA, the CDR3 is TGTGCCACCAGTGACCGAGGACAGGAGAGCAATCAGCCCCAGCATTTT.

The rearrangement joins TRBV5-4 to TRBJ2-7; no clear D gene. Trimming left V 8 bases short and J 0 bases short, with 15 bases between. The CDR3 has 14 residues. From germline, CDR1 is SGHNT and CDR2 YYREEE (reference sequence). In DNA, the CDR3 is TGTGCCAGTACTAAGGACGTCGGCTCCTACGAGCAGTACTTC. Amino acids: CASTKDVGSYEQYF.

In DNA form, the CDR3 reads TGTGCCAGCAGCCCCGGACAGGCGAGGGGTGAAAAACTGTTTTTT. As protein: CASSPGQARGEKLFF. The chain joins TRBV9 to TRBJ1-4; TRBD1 matches 7 bases. Losses at the gene ends were 4 bases for V and 7 bases for J; bases not matched to a gene: 10. The CDR3 contains 15 residues. CDR1 SGDLS and CDR2 YYNGEE come from the germline V gene.

This clone appeared a single time. V and J are TRBV5-6 and TRBJ2-7; no clear D. V shed 0 bases and J shed 4 bases, with 5 bases lying between them. Germline V gene lookup returns CDR1 SGHDT and CDR2 YYEEEE. The CDR3 runs to 12 residues. CDR3 sequence: CASSLGGYEQYF. The CDR3 nucleotides are TGTGCCAGCAGCTTGGGTGGATACGAGCAGTACTTC. Filled out from reference TRBV5-6 and TRBJ2-7, the complete variable domain reads DAGVTQSPTHLIKTRGQQVTLRCSPKSGHDTVSWYQQALGQGPQFIFQYYEEEERQRGNFPDRFSGHQFPNYSSELNVNALLLGDSALYLCASSLGGYEQYFGPGTRLTVT.

This clone appeared once. This chain connects TRBV27 to TRBJ2-7; D might be TRBD2 (6 bases). Trimming removed 4 bases from V and 5 bases from J, with 18 bases in between. The CDR3 contains 15 residues. The germline gives CDR1 MNHEY, CDR2 SMNVEV (reference sequence). The CDR3 loop is CASSSGLGGIHEQYF. The CDR3 DNA is TGTGCCAGCAGTTCGGGACTCGGGGGTATCCACGAGCAGTACTTC.